A single sample is the source of the 12 T cell receptor beta chains below, sequenced in a study of shared T cell receptors in the human thymus. This table comes from immunoSEQ multiplex PCR, and its TCRdb copy is limited to in-frame clones, with some not included. The sample has approximately 580,000 clones, approximately 80% seen once. The same sample was also used in a study of human thymus T cells.

The sample taken for sequencing was thymocytes. All receptors come from a boy under three years old with a congenital heart defect.

The rearrangement uses TRBV19 and TRBJ1-1; D gene ambiguous. The CDR3 extends over 18 amino acids. Germline lookup yields CDR1 LNHDA and CDR2 SQIVND (reference sequence). V lost 6 bases and J 0 bases, leaving 23 bases between the germline ends. CDR3 region: CASSSNHTFRGMNTEAFF. The CDR3 DNA follows: TGTGCCAGTAGCAGCAACCACACCTTCAGAGGAATGAACACTGAAGCTTTCTTT.

The V call is TRBV2, the J call TRBJ2-1; D might be TRBD2 (5 bases). Per germline, CDR1 SNHLY and CDR2 FYNNEI. The length of the CDR3 is 14 residues. Trimming cost V 11 bases and J 2 bases, with 16 bases left between them. The CDR3 DNA sequence: TGTGCCGGCCCCTCGGGGTTACCCTACAATGAGCAGTTCTTC. Protein product: CAGPSGLPYNEQFF. Supplemented by reference TRBV2 and TRBJ2-1, the full variable domain reads EPEVTQTPSHQVTQMGQEVILRCVPISNHLYFYWYRQILGQKVEFLVSFYNNEISEKSEIFDDQFSVERPDGSNFTLKIRSTKLEDSAMYFCAGPSGLPYNEQFFGPGTRLTVL.

CDR3 residues: CASSLGLEGQETQYF. In DNA form, the CDR3 reads TGCGCCAGCAGCTTGGGTCTAGAAGGTCAAGAGACCCAGTACTTC. The chain is built from TRBV5-1 and TRBJ2-5; D not certain. The CDR3 has 15 residues. In germline, CDR1 is SGHRS, CDR2 YFSETQ. With 0 bases removed from V and 2 bases from J, the gap between germline ends came to 11 bases.

The chain employs TRBV9 and TRBJ2-5, with 13 bases identical to TRBD2. V gave up 3 bases and J gave up 5 bases; unmatched junction bases: 7. The CDR3 consists of 16 residues. Germline CDR1 SGDLS, CDR2 YYNGEE. The CDR3 coding sequence is TGTGCCAGCAGCGGGGGGACTAGCGGGATGGGGGAGACCCAGTACTTC. Amino acid sequence: CASSGGTSGMGETQYF.

The V call is TRBV11-2, the J call TRBJ1-1; D call uncertain. The CDR3 covers 14 residues. Germline-derived CDR1 and CDR2 are SGHAT and FQNNGV. V shed 4 bases and J shed 7 bases, with 16 bases lying between them. CDR3 residues: CASSSRENLLEAFF. Written as DNA, the CDR3 is TGTGCCAGCAGCTCCCGGGAGAACCTACTTGAAGCTTTCTTT.

This chain links TRBV30 with TRBJ1-2; TRBD1 is a possible D gene (5 bases). The ends were cut back, 3 bases at V and 3 bases at J, with 11 bases in the middle. The CDR3 contains 13 residues. Germline CDR1 and CDR2: GTSNPN and SVGIG (reference sequence). The CDR3 DNA sequence: TGTGCCTGGAGCTTGGACATTCACTATGGCTACACCTTC. Residues: CAWSLDIHYGYTF.

This clone was seen only a few times. This chain joins TRBV6-5 and TRBJ2-7; 10 nucleotides line up with TRBD1. This CDR3 is 14 amino acids long. Germline lookup yields CDR1 MNHEY and CDR2 SVGAGI. After removal of 2 bases from V and 5 bases from J, the junction contained 3 bases not matched to a gene. The CDR3 bases are TGTGCCAGCAGTTACCAGGGACAGGGGAACGAGCAGTACTTC. Translating gives CASSYQGQGNEQYF.

The V gene is TRBV19, the J gene TRBJ1-1; 7 positions agree with TRBD1. Trimming cost V 9 bases and J 1 base; bases outside gene matches: 8. This CDR3 contains 14 residues. The germline CDR1 and CDR2 sequences are LNHDA and SQIVND (reference sequence). Here the CDR3 DNA reads TGTGCCAGCGATCGAGGGGGCCCGAACACTGAAGCTTTCTTT. Amino acids: CASDRGGPNTEAFF.

CDR3 sequence: CATSNLYNEQFF. The CDR3 bases are TGTGCCACCAGCAACTTATACAATGAGCAGTTCTTC. V and J are TRBV15 and TRBJ2-1, with D hard to call. The CDR3 length is 12 residues. V shed 4 bases and J shed 4 bases, with 5 bases lying between them. CDR1 LNHNV and CDR2 YYDKDF come from the germline V gene (reference sequence). Full variable domain (remainder filled in from reference TRBV15 and TRBJ2-1): DAMVIQNPRYQVTQFGKPVTLSCSQTLNHNVMYWYQQKSSQAPKLLFHYYDKDFNNEADTPDNFQSRRPNTSFCFLDIRSPGLGDTAMYLCATSNLYNEQFFGPGTRLTVL.

This chain connects TRBV15 to TRBJ1-4; 8 nucleotides align to TRBD1. The CDR3 spans 16 residues. In germline, CDR1 is LNHNV, CDR2 YYDKDF (reference sequence). Unmatched junction bases numbered 5, after V lost 5 bases and J lost 0 bases. The CDR3: CATSPRGPPTNEKLFF. DNA of the CDR3: TGTGCCACCAGCCCCAGGGGGCCGCCAACTAATGAAAAACTGTTTTTT.

The sample holds a few counts of this clone. The chain carries TRBV4-3 and TRBJ1-1; TRBD1 aligns across 7 bases. V was clipped by 0 bases and J by 7 bases; unmatched bases: 20. In germline, CDR1 is LGHNA, CDR2 YSLEER. The CDR3 is 19 residues long. CDR3 amino acids: CASSQDRTTGDRATGEAFF. The DNA for the CDR3 is TGCGCCAGCAGCCAAGATCGGACTACAGGAGACAGGGCGACTGGTGAAGCTTTCTTT.

The V call is TRBV5-1, the J call TRBJ2-2; 8 nucleotides match TRBD2. CDR1 is SGHRS, CDR2 YFSETQ, per germline. After removal of 5 bases from V and 6 bases from J, the junction contained 0 bases not matched to a gene. The CDR3 covers 12 residues. DNA for the CDR3: TGCGCCAGCAGGACTAGCGCCGGGGAGCTGTTTTTT. Its protein is CASRTSAGELFF.